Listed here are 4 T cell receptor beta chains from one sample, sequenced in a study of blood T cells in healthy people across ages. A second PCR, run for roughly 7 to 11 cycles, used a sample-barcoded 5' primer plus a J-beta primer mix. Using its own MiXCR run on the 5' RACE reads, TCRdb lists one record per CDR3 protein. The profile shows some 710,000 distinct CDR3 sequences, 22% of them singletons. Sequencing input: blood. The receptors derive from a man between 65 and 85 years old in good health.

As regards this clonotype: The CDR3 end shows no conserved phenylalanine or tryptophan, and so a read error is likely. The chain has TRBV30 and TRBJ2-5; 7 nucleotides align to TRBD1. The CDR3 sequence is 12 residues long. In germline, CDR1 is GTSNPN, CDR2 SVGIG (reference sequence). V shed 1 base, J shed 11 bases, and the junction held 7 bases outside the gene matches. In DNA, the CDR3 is TGTGCCTGGAGTGCGACAGGGTTAGAGCAGTACGTC. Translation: CAWSATGLEQYV.

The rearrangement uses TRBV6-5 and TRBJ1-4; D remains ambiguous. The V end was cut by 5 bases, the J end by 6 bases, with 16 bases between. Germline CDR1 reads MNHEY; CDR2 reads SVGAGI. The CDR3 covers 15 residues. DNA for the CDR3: TGTGCCAGCAGTAACCCCGGGCGCCGTGATGAAAAACTGTTTTTT. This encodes CASSNPGRRDEKLFF.

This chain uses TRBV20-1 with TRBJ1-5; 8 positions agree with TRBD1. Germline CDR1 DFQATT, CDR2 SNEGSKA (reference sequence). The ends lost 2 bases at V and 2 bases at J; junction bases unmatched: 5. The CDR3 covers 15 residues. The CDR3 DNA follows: TGCAGTGCTAGACTAGGGGGACAGGGCAATCAGCCCCAGCATTTT. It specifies CSARLGGQGNQPQHF.

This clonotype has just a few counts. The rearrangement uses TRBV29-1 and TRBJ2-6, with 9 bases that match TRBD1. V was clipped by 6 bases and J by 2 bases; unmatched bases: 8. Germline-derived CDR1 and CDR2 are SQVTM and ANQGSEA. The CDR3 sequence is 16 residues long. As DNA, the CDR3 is TGCAGCGTGGAAACAGGGGGCTTGGCTGGGGCCAACGTCCTGACTTTC. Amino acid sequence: CSVETGGLAGANVLTF.